This T cell receptor (beta chain) emerged from a study of cytomegalovirus exposure and HLA in healthy donors listed by TCRdb under 2017. About the study as a whole: According to an earlier analysis of several hundred of the donors, about 179 million T cells yielded over 90 million unique TCR beta sequences and approximately 280 Gb of sequence data. Roughly 300 gigabases of sequencing data and approximately 91 million unique TCR sequences made up an early release that covered several hundred HLA-typed donors. Of the 300 to 500 genotyped donors, 65% to 90% were placed in the genetic ancestry cluster associated with self-reported Caucasian donors. The aim of the study was to test whether cataloging public T cell receptors could identify signatures of past pathogen exposure. Using immunosequencing, the study profiled T cell repertoires from 500 to 800 subjects and related those repertoires to cytomegalovirus serostatus. A separate validation cohort of 100 to 150 different subjects was used in addition to the roughly 620-subject first cohort. To predict cytomegalovirus infection status, the study combined high-throughput TCR immunosequencing, statistical association of individual TCRs with disease status, and machine learning. A later analysis re-examined previously published TCR beta repertoires from more than 550 donors and added high-resolution HLA genotyping to investigate patterns of TCR occurrence. Rather than using new phenotypic data, the later analysis identified candidate immune exposures from TCR beta sequences and from how often those sequences occurred across donors. An earlier analysis of several hundred of the donors applied high-throughput TCR beta sequencing to assess whether each TCR beta V gene segment acted as functional or pseudogenic. Alongside the repertoire data, information on donor age, sex, ethnicity and CMV serostatus was compiled. Genome-wide SNP genotypes for about 65% of the roughly 670 donors were used in a later genetic analysis, which treated that subset as a discovery cohort. All discovery cohort repertoires had been generated on a single sequencing platform. HLA typing included class I and class II loci at four-digit resolution. The number of donors typed differed by locus, with 629-630 for A, B, C, DRB1 and DQB1, around 560 for DQA1, nearly 610 for DPA1, and around 430 for DPB1. Roughly 5 DR-DQ haplotypes were treated as single units for association and clustering because of strong linkage in the cohort. Among roughly 370 genotyped donors of the cohort, an average of roughly 240,000 unique TCR beta nucleotide sequences were sequenced per donor, around 20% of them non-productive.

Paper-wide results and their limitations: V-gene and J-gene trimming of TCR beta chains was associated with a missense DCLRE1C variant in a later genetic analysis, and the association was replicated in an independent cohort. In a later analysis, most CMV-associated TCR beta chains were found to appear HLA-restricted, with HLA associations seemingly driven largely by CMV exposure. A further reported finding was that TCR beta sequences accurately predicted the HLA-A and HLA-B alleles for most subjects in the first cohort. Strong co-occurrence of HLA alleles, especially DR and DQ, made assigning TCR associations to individual alleles difficult. A later analysis reported that several top co-occurrence clusters appeared linked to parvovirus B19, influenza, CMV and Epstein-Barr virus. According to a later analysis, TCR association rates differed among HLA loci, with DRB1 alleles showing the most associated TCRs and HLA-C alleles showing the fewest. In a later genetic analysis, fewer N-insertions in productive TCRs were reported among donors in an Asian-associated ancestry cluster than the roughly 700-donor mean. This cohort had only TCR beta chains sequenced, and the lack of alpha or paired-chain data limited which features could be detected. A later analysis associated around 16,000 TCR beta sequences with specific HLA alleles at a false discovery rate of 0.05. A cluster of highly shared sequence variants was judged likely to be a technical artifact of the sequencing pipeline. For the cohort, immune exposure information was limited to CMV serostatus. Most TCR sequences were seen in very few donors, while some public TCRs were found in many individuals. A total of about 150 TCR beta chains were listed by the study as associated with cytomegalovirus. In vitro tests confirmed that a few of the cytomegalovirus-associated TCR beta chains recognize cytomegalovirus antigens. In a later analysis, HLA-associated TCR beta chains were found to be more clonally expanded and to have lower generation probabilities than equally common non-associated chains. Because some donors lacked HLA typing at each locus, the association tests relied only on the typed subset. The classifier was reported to diagnose cytomegalovirus status with high specificity and sensitivity in both the original cohort and the validation cohort. Correlated functional status among segregating V segments might reflect linkage disequilibrium, but an unknown experimental factor could not be ruled out. Sequencing depth was assumed to be roughly uniform across donors in the presence/absence analyses, though that assumption may not hold. The authors suggested that the approach could potentially be generalized to other disease states and immunological phenotypes. About 15 rarely observed V segments, including chromosome 9 orphons, were excluded from the earlier analysis of about 500 of the donors because counts were too low. Some IMGT-functional V segments, including TRBV6-2 and TRBV6-3, could not be told apart with the 87-base-pair reads, so those segments were excluded. In an earlier analysis of some 500 of the donors, most TCR beta V segments were observed in productive rearrangements about 87% or about 30% of the time, broadly matching IMGT annotations.

For CDR1 and CDR2, the germline V gene lists MDHEN and SYDVKM. Its CDR3 holds 13 amino acids, cysteine through phenylalanine. The DNA shown is the 39-base CDR3, in frame from base 1. The junction shows trimming of 7 bases on V and 7 bases on J, plus 14 bases between the germline ends. Library preparation employed the immunoSEQ multiplex PCR assay. For the multiplex PCR, a mixture combining 60 forward primers for TCR Vbeta segments and 13 reverse primers for TCR Jbeta segments was used. A multiplex PCR assay on genomic DNA amplified the CDR3 region of rearranged TCR beta genes. The Illumina HiSeq System was used to sequence the amplified TCR beta libraries as 87-base-pair reads. Per the source publication's procedure: In a later analysis, tens of millions of unique TCR beta chains were counted across the approximately 640 repertoires, and roughly 9.9 million of these chains were shared by at least two donors. Raw reads were error-corrected and collapsed into unique sequences with a nearest-neighbor algorithm that merged closely related sequences to remove PCR and sequencing errors. To assign V, D and J gene segments, CDR3 sequences were aligned to IMGT reference sequences. For a sequence to be retained, a match of at least six nucleotides was required to both a V gene segment and a J gene segment. A rearrangement was called productive if the CDR3 had no stop codons and remained in frame with V and J, and every other rearrangement was called non-productive. CDR3 was defined by IMGT convention, running from the second conserved V-encoded cysteine to the conserved J-encoded phenylalanine. Sequences without an unambiguous match to a single V gene segment were excluded from the earlier analysis of approximately 560 of the donors. In an earlier analysis of several hundred of the donors, a V segment was called functional when productive rearrangements were above 56.7%, and segregating when the standard deviation between donors exceeded 5%. A statistical classification framework was built to diagnose cytomegalovirus status from the catalog of TCR beta chain sequences. A later analysis assigned V and J genes by comparing TCR nucleotide sequences with IMGT/GENE-DB human TR gene sequences. The TCRdist pipeline was used in a later analysis to assign CDR3 sequences and most-parsimonious VDJ recombination scenarios. In a later analysis, each TCR beta chain was defined by its CDR3 amino acid sequence together with its V-gene family, and reads without a unique V-gene family were excluded. In a later analysis, nearly 600 highly shared, low-generation-probability nucleotide sequences were removed to address suspected cross-contamination and a sequencing artifact. A later analysis calculated a clonal expansion index for each public chain from normalized within-repertoire ranks of inferred template counts. In a later analysis, generation probabilities were computed using a VDJ recombination model fitted to out-of-frame rearrangements, and the results were checked against IGoR. Hypergeometric tests were used in a later analysis to score TCR-TCR, TCR-HLA and TCR-CMV co-occurrence, with a repertoire-size bias correction applied to the TCR pairs. To estimate false discovery rates, a later analysis permuted the HLA or CMV assignments 20 times. A later analysis grouped co-occurring TCRs with DBSCAN, adding TCRdist sequence similarity when clustering within HLA-allele-positive subsets. Co-occurrence clustering excluded repertoires with fewer than 30,000 or more than 120,000 public chains, plus five with anomalous nucleotide sharing. Imported from immuneACCESS, the table was reduced by TCRdb to in-frame sequences with V and J called. These copies leave out some clones; in studies compared against another copy, an unresolved V gene accounts for under half, and the cause of the remainder is not known. V and J calls and clone size are as listed in that table; D and trimming were resolved from the DNA. In this sample the table shows about 200,000 clones, 79% of which occur a single time. The ten largest clones add up to approximately 0.39% of the sample.

In the case of this clone: Its antigen is not yet known. No much larger clonotype is one base removed from it; base qualities were not supplied.

The cohort comprised some 730 healthy bone marrow donors. Cohort members were all nominally healthy when sampled, although unrecorded immune exposures were likely present. The donor tested CMV seropositive, placing the donor among the roughly 300 seropositive members of the cohort. Every donor gave a peripheral blood sample, and the peripheral blood mononuclear cells from that sample were used for TCR beta sequencing. Genomic DNA was extracted from the blood cell samples with the Qiagen DNeasy Blood Extraction Kit. Sequenced material: PBMCs. The sequence was collected from a male donor in good health and CMV-seropositive. Here the chain combines TRBV28 and TRBJ2-1, with the D gene not confidently named. Here is the DNA: TGTGCCAGCACCTCTTTGTCGCAGAATGAGCAGTTCTTC. Its translation reads: CASTSLSQNEQFF.